A single sample gave rise to the 24 T cell receptor beta chains below, sequenced in a study of T-cell reconstitution after alpha-beta-depleted transplantation in children (dated by TCRdb to the mid-2010s). Library preparation employed PCR. Sequencing was performed on an Illumina HiSeq 2500. TCR libraries were prepared with molecular barcoding, using unique molecular identifiers to normalize TCRbeta repertoire quantification. In TCRdb, the public reads were trimmed at Q25 with fastp and aligned with MiXCR, with productive beta chains retained. Records with the same CDR3 protein are collapsed into one entry carrying the most frequent genes and DNA. The sample table records approximately 430,000 distinct CDR3 sequences; under 20% of these occur just once. 29% of the sample belongs to the ten largest clones. This sample's treatment or condition label indicates: allogeneic hematopoietic cell transplantation with graft depleted of TCRalphabeta T cells and CD19 B cells.

The sequenced sample was PBMCs, mostly from graft donor cells, obtained 360 days after TCRalphabeta/CD19-depleted stem cell transplant. The receptors derive from a boy younger than two who had a stem cell transplant for Wiskott-Aldrich syndrome, so the T cells may come from the graft donor.

This clonotype was picked up a small number of times. This sequence joins TRBV10-3 and TRBJ2-2, with D possibly TRBD2 on 6 matching bases. The CDR3 has 13 amino acids. Germline assignment: CDR1 ENHRY and CDR2 SYGVKD. Trimming took 6 bases from V and 5 from J, leaving 10 bases between them. The CDR3 DNA follows: TGTGCCATCAGCTCCGGACTAACCGGGGAGCTGTTTTTT. This encodes CAISSGLTGELFF.

V usage is TRBV4-3 and J usage is TRBJ2-7; 8 bases match TRBD1. The V gene end was trimmed by 3 bases and the J gene end by 3 bases; junction bases not matched to a gene: 7. In germline, CDR1 is LGHNA, CDR2 YSLEER. The CDR3 sequence is 15 residues long. The chain's CDR3 is CASSQLRDRNYEQYF. DNA for the CDR3: TGCGCCAGCAGCCAGCTCCGGGACAGGAACTACGAGCAGTACTTC.

This clonotype occurred a few times. This chain's CDR3 is CASSLAGSTQETQYF. CDR3 nucleotide sequence: TGTGCCAGCAGCTTAGCGGGCAGTACCCAAGAGACCCAGTACTTC. This chain uses TRBV7-6 with TRBJ2-5; unclear D gene. The germline V and J ends were trimmed by 0 bases and 1 base, with 9 bases remaining between them. Per germline, CDR1 SGHVS and CDR2 FNYEAQ. The CDR3 is 15 amino acids. Complete variable domain (other parts from reference TRBV7-6 and TRBJ2-5): GAGVSQSPRYKVTKRGQDVALRCDPISGHVSLYWYRQALGQGPEFLTYFNYEAQQDKSGLPNDRFSAERPEGSISTLTIQRTEQRDSAMYRCASSLAGSTQETQYFGPGTRLLVL.

This clonotype was counted at least ten times. The chain joins TRBV5-5 to TRBJ2-7; D gene uncertain. The ends were cut back, 2 bases at V and 7 bases at J, with 16 bases in the middle. Germline values: CDR1 SGHKS, CDR2 YYEKEE (reference sequence). This CDR3 is 14 amino acids long. The CDR3 DNA reads TGTGCCAGCAGCTTCTCCCCGTTCGCTGAGGAGCAGTACTTC. Amino acids: CASSFSPFAEEQYF. Full variable domain (rest looked up from reference TRBV5-5 and TRBJ2-7): DAGVTQSPTHLIKTRGQQVTLRCSPISGHKSVSWYQQVLGQGPQFIFQYYEKEERGRGNFPDRFSARQFPNYSSELNVNALLLGDSALYLCASSFSPFAEEQYFGPGTRLTVT.

This clonotype was detected a few times. V is TRBV20-1 and J is TRBJ1-5; no clear D gene. CDR1 is DFQATT, CDR2 SNEGSKA, per germline (reference sequence). The CDR3 has 11 amino acids. V was pared by 6 bases and J by 8 bases, with 11 bases between. Here the CDR3 DNA reads TGCAGTGCAGACCCCTTGGAGCCCCAGCATTTT. Translation: CSADPLEPQHF.

Here the CDR3 DNA reads TGTGCCAGCAGCCCCGATATCCTGGGGGTCAGACTGTTTTTT. This gives the protein CASSPDILGVRLFF. This chain uses TRBV6-1 with TRBJ1-4, with D tentatively TRBD1 (5 bases). This CDR3 has 14 residues. The germline gives CDR1 MNHNS, CDR2 SASEGT. Deletions cut 6 bases from V and 13 bases from J, with 21 bases between.

This clonotype appeared a few times. V is TRBV6-2 or TRBV6-3 and J is TRBJ2-1, with a tentative D call TRBD1 (5 bases). With 3 bases removed from V and 9 bases from J, the gap between germline ends came to 18 bases. CDR3 size: 15 residues. Germline lookup yields CDR1 MNHEY and CDR2 SVGEGT. CDR3 sequence reads: CASSYNRPTMGEQFF. The CDR3 DNA reads TGTGCCAGCAGTTATAACAGGCCCACTATGGGTGAGCAGTTCTTC.

There are a few counts of this clonotype. One end of the junction is discordant with germline, which a read error may explain. The chain uses TRBV5-1 and TRBJ2-5; TRBD2 is a possible D gene (5 bases). CDR3 length equals 13 residues. The germline CDR1 and CDR2 sequences are SGHRS and YFSETQ. The CDR3 here is CASSLASGETEYF. In nucleotides, the CDR3 is TGCGCCAGCAGCTTGGCTAGTGGGGAGACCGAGTACTTC. Supplemented by reference TRBV5-1 and TRBJ2-5, the full variable domain reads KAGVTQTPRYLIKTRGQQVTLSCSPISGHRSVSWYQQTPGQGLQFLFEYFSETQRNKGNFPGRFSGRQFSNSRSEMNVSTLELGDSALYLCASSLASGETEYFGPGTRLLVL.

This clonotype has more than one count but fewer than ten. This chain links TRBV5-1 with TRBJ1-1; no clear D gene. CDR3 length equals 14 residues. Per the germline V gene, CDR1 is SGHRS and CDR2 is YFSETQ. V was shortened by 0 bases and J by 1 base, with 7 bases between the two germline ends. In DNA form, the CDR3 reads TGCGCCAGCAGCTTGGAAGCCGCGAACACTGAAGCTTTCTTT. This encodes CASSLEAANTEAFF. Combining the CDR3 with reference TRBV5-1 and TRBJ1-1 gives the whole variable domain KAGVTQTPRYLIKTRGQQVTLSCSPISGHRSVSWYQQTPGQGLQFLFEYFSETQRNKGNFPGRFSGRQFSNSRSEMNVSTLELGDSALYLCASSLEAANTEAFFGQGTRLTVV.

The chain employs TRBV20-1 and TRBJ2-1, with 8 bases matching TRBD2. CDR1 and CDR2 from the germline V gene are DFQATT and SNEGSKA (reference sequence). This CDR3 has 14 amino acids. Trimming cost V 6 bases and J 2 bases; bases outside gene matches: 6. Written as DNA, the CDR3 is TGCAGTGCCACCAGGACTAGCCCCTACAATGAGCAGTTCTTC. Encoded protein: CSATRTSPYNEQFF.

The chain carries TRBV6-2 or TRBV6-3 and TRBJ2-1; no clear D. The length of the CDR3 is 15 residues. V lost 4 bases and J 3 bases, leaving 13 bases between the germline ends. Germline V gene sequence: CDR1 MNHEY, CDR2 SVGEGT. The CDR3 nucleotides read TGTGCCAGCAGTTCTAGGCACAGCTACTACAATGAGCAGTTCTTC. Its protein is CASSSRHSYYNEQFF.

This clonotype has at least ten counts. This chain connects TRBV12-3 or TRBV12-4 to TRBJ2-3, with TRBD2 identical over 7 bases. Trimming took 0 bases from V and 2 from J; bases not matched to a gene: 5. The CDR3 sequence is 16 residues long. The CDR3: CASSLAGRGYTDTQYF. In DNA form, the CDR3 reads TGTGCCAGCAGTTTAGCGGGGCGGGGGTACACAGATACGCAGTATTTT.

The V gene is TRBV5-1, the J gene TRBJ2-3, with D hard to call. Trimming took off 5 bases at V and 2 bases at J, with 9 bases between the two ends. CDR3 size: 13 residues. CDR1 and CDR2 (germline): SGHRS, YFSETQ. The CDR3 reads CASREDPTDTQYF. In DNA form, the CDR3 reads TGCGCCAGCAGGGAAGACCCCACAGATACGCAGTATTTT.

In this sample, this clonotype turned up a few times. The gene calls are TRBV5-1 and TRBJ2-2, with D tentatively TRBD2 (6 bases). The germline V gene has CDR1 SGHRS and CDR2 YFSETQ. The CDR3 sequence is 14 residues long. The V and J ends lost 5 bases and 4 bases respectively, with 12 bases between them. The CDR3 region is CASRQDYPTGELFF. In DNA form, the CDR3 reads TGCGCCAGCAGACAGGACTACCCCACCGGGGAGCTGTTTTTT.

This clonotype was counted between two and nine times. V and J are TRBV7-2 and TRBJ2-7; D remains unclear. This CDR3 contains 13 residues. The germline V gene encodes CDR1 SGHTA and CDR2 FQGNSA. V was clipped by 0 bases and J by 6 bases, with 9 bases between them. CDR3 coding DNA: TGTGCCAGCAGCTTAGCCCAAGCAGGCGAGCAGTACTTC. Translation: CASSLAQAGEQYF.

The chain carries TRBV11-2 and TRBJ2-2; TRBD1 aligns across 7 bases. Germline assignment: CDR1 SGHAT and CDR2 FQNNGV. CDR3 length: 15 amino acids. V gave up 8 bases and J gave up 7 bases; unmatched junction bases: 13. The CDR3 nucleotides read TGTGCCAGCGGCCACAGGGGAACGAAGAACGGGGAGCTGTTTTTT. It is translated as CASGHRGTKNGELFF.

This clonotype showed up just a few times. V and J are TRBV12-3 or TRBV12-4 and TRBJ2-6, with unresolved D. This CDR3 has 13 amino acids. Trimming cost V 6 bases and J 3 bases, with 6 bases left between them. The CDR3 is CASRRVGANVLTF. In nucleotides, the CDR3 is TGTGCCAGCAGACGTGTTGGGGCCAACGTCCTGACTTTC.

V gene TRBV5-1 combines with J gene TRBJ2-3; D unclear. Trimming pared 0 bases from V and 4 bases from J, leaving 6 bases between. Germline V gives CDR1 SGHRS, CDR2 YFSETQ. The CDR3 consists of 13 residues. CDR3 nucleotides: TGCGCCAGCAGCTTGGCGTGGGCAGATACGCAGTATTTT. Amino acids: CASSLAWADTQYF.

This clonotype has only a few counts. This chain links TRBV7-9 with TRBJ2-4; D remains unclear. Germline loops: CDR1 SEHNR, CDR2 FQNEAQ (reference sequence). The CDR3 spans 14 residues. V lost 1 base and J lost 2, with 6 bases in between. The CDR3 coding sequence is TGTGCCAGCAGCTTAGGGTATCCCAAAAACATTCAGTACTTC. Protein product: CASSLGYPKNIQYF.

The chain has TRBV7-9 and TRBJ2-4, with 7 bases fitting TRBD1. Losses at the gene ends were 3 bases for V and 8 bases for J; bases not matched to a gene: 4. The CDR3 loop spans 13 amino acids. Germline V gives CDR1 SEHNR, CDR2 FQNEAQ (reference sequence). The CDR3 nucleotides are TGTGCCAGCAGCTTTAACAGGGGCTACATTCAGTACTTC. Amino acids: CASSFNRGYIQYF.

This clonotype was found many times. The rearrangement links TRBV7-8 to TRBJ2-7; D gene uncertain. Germline CDR1 reads SGHVS; CDR2 reads FQNEAQ. V was shortened by 6 bases and J by 4 bases, with 10 bases between the two germline ends. The CDR3 has 12 amino acids. CDR3 protein: CASRGIQYEQYF. The DNA of the CDR3 is TGTGCCAGCAGGGGGATCCAATACGAGCAGTACTTC.

DNA of the CDR3: TGTGCCAGCACTAAGGGACAGAGAAAAGAGACCCAGTACTTC. It yields the protein CASTKGQRKETQYF. The chain uses TRBV6-1 and TRBJ2-5; 7 bases map to TRBD1. CDR1 and CDR2 (germline): MNHNS, SASEGT. J lost 3 bases, V lost 7 bases, and 8 bases had no gene match. The CDR3 runs to 14 residues.

The chain combines TRBV29-1 with TRBJ2-5; a possible D gene is TRBD1 (5 bases). Germline CDR1 SQVTM, CDR2 ANQGSEA. The CDR3 runs to 10 residues. The CDR3 nucleotides read TGCGGGGCTCGAATAGAGACCCAGTACTTC. Translated: CGARIETQYF.

This clonotype showed up just a few times. V and J are TRBV10-3 and TRBJ2-1; 8 bases fit TRBD2. The CDR3 covers 14 residues. The V gene's germline CDR1 is ENHRY and CDR2 SYGVKD. The V and J ends lost 0 bases and 9 bases, in that order; junction bases with no gene match: 4. In nucleotides, the CDR3 is TGTGCCATCAGTGAGTCGTTGGCGGGAGGTGAGCAGTTCTTC. Translating it yields CAISESLAGGEQFF.